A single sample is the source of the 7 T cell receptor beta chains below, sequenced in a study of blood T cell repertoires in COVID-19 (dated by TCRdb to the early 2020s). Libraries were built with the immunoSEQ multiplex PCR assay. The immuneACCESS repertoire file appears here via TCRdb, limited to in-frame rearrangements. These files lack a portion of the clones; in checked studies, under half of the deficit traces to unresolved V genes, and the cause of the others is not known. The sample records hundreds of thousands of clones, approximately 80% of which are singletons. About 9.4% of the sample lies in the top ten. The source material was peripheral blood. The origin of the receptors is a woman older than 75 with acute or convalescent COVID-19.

This chain's CDR3 is CASSVTLGGVQYF. CDR3 nucleotide sequence: TGTGCCAGCAGCGTCACCCTCGGGGGGGTCCAGTACTTC. V is TRBV7-2 and J is TRBJ2-7; TRBD2 matches at 8 bases. This CDR3 comprises 13 residues. Germline V gives CDR1 SGHTA, CDR2 FQGNSA. J was trimmed by 10 bases and V by 5 bases; bases with no gene match: 10.

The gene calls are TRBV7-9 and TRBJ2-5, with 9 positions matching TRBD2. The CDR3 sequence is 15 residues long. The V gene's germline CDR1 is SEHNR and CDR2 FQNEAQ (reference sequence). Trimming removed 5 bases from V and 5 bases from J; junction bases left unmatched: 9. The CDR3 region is CASSLSLAGTETQYF. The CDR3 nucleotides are TGTGCCAGCAGCCTATCGCTAGCGGGGACGGAGACCCAGTACTTC.

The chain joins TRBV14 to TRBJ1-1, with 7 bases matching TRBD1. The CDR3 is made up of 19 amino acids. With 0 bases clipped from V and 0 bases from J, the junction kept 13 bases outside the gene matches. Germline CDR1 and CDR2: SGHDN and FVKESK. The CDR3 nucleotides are TGTGCCAGCAGCCAAGAGTCAGGACAGGTCGGCCCTATGAACACTGAAGCTTTCTTT. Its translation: CASSQESGQVGPMNTEAFF. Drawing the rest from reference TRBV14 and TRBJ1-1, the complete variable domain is EAGVTQFPSHSVIEKGQTVTLRCDPISGHDNLYWYRRVMGKEIKFLLHFVKESKQDESGMPNNRFLAERTGGTYSTLKVQPAELEDSGVYFCASSQESGQVGPMNTEAFFGQGTRLTVV.

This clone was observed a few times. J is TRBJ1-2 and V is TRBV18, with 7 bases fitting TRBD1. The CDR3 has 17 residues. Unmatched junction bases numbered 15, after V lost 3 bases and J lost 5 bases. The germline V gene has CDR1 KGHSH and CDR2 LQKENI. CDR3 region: CASSPGQAPPGEYGYTF. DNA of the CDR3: TGTGCCAGCTCACCCGGACAGGCCCCTCCTGGGGAGTATGGCTACACCTTC.

The CDR3 DNA is TGTGCCAGCAGCTTTAATAGCGGGGGCACAGATACGCAGTATTTT. Protein: CASSFNSGGTDTQYF. The chain links TRBV11-1 to TRBJ2-3; TRBD2 matches 8 bases. The CDR3 sequence is 15 residues long. After removal of 3 bases from V and 1 base from J, the junction contained 3 bases not matched to a gene. The germline V gene encodes CDR1 SGHAT and CDR2 FQDESV (reference sequence).

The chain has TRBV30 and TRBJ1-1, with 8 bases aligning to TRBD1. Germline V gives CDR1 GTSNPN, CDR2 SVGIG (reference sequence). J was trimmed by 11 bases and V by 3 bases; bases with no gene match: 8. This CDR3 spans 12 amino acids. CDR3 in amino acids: CAWRKDRDRAFF. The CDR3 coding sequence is TGTGCCTGGAGAAAGGACAGGGACCGGGCTTTCTTT.

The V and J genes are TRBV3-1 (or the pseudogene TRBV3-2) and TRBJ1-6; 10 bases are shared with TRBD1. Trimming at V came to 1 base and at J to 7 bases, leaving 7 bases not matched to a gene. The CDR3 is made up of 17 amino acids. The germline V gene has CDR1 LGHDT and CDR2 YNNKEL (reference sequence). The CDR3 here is CASSQVGPGQGNSPLHF. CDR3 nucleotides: TGTGCCAGCAGCCAAGTAGGACCGGGACAGGGGAATTCACCCCTCCACTTT.